Reported below is one T cell receptor (beta chain). Repertoires were generated with immunoSEQ multiplex PCR, while TCRdb's copy carries only in-frame clones and drops some. Of under 200,000 clones in the sample, 87% were seen once. The V gene's germline CDR1 is MGHRA and CDR2 YSYEKL. This CDR3 contains 15 residues. V shed 4 bases and J shed 0 bases, with 12 bases lying between them. This sample was taken from a study of blood T cell repertoires in COVID-19. Turning to the study itself: The United States, Italy and Spain provided the acute and convalescent COVID-19 samples.

The genes are TRBV4-1 and TRBJ1-2, with D possibly TRBD1 on 6 matching bases. The receptor's source is a man in his fifties or sixties with active or convalescent COVID-19. Sequencing was done on a sample of peripheral blood. CDR3 loop: CASSPRDTTNYGYTF. The CDR3 nucleotides are TGCGCCAGCAGCCCCAGGGACACTACTAACTATGGCTACACCTTC.